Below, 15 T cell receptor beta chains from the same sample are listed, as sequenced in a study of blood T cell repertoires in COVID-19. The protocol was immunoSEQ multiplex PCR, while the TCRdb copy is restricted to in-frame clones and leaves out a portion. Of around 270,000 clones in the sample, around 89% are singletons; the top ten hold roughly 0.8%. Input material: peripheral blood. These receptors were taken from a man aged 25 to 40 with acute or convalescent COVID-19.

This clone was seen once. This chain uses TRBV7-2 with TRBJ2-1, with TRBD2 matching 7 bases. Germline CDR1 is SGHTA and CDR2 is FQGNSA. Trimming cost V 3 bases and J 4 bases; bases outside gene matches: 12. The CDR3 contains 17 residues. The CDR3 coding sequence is TGTGCCAGCAGCTTGTCTTACGGGAGGACCCTTTACAATGAGCAGTTCTTC. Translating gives CASSLSYGRTLYNEQFF.

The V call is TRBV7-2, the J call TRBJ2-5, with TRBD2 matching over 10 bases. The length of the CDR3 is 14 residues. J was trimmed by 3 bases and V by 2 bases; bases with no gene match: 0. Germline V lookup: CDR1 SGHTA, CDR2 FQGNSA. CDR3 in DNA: TGTGCCAGCAGCTTACTAGCGGGGGAAGAGACCCAGTACTTC. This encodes CASSLLAGEETQYF.

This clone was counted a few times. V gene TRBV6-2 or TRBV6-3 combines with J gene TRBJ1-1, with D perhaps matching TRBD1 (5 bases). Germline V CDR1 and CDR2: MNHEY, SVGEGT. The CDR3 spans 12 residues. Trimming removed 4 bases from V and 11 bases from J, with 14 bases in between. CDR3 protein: CASSSSGRVAFF. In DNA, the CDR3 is TGTGCCAGCAGTTCCTCAGGGAGGGTGGCTTTCTTT.

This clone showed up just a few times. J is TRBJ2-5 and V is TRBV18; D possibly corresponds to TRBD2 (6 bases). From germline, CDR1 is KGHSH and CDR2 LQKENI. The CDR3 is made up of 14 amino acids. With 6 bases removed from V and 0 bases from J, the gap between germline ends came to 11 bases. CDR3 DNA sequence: TGTGCCAGCTCCGGGGGAGCGAACCAAGAGACCCAGTACTTC. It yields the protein CASSGGANQETQYF.

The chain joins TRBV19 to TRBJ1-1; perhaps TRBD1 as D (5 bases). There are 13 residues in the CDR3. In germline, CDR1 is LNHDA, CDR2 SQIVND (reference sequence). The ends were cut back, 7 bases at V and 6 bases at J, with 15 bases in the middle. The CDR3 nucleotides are TGTGCCAGTACTCCCTGGCAGGGTGCTGAAGCTTTCTTT. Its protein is CASTPWQGAEAFF. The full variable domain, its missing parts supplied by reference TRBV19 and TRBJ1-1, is DGGITQSPKYLFRKEGQNVTLSCEQNLNHDAMYWYRQDPGQGLRLIYYSQIVNDFQKGDIAEGYSVSREKKESFPLTVTSAQKNPTAFYLCASTPWQGAEAFFGQGTRLTVV.

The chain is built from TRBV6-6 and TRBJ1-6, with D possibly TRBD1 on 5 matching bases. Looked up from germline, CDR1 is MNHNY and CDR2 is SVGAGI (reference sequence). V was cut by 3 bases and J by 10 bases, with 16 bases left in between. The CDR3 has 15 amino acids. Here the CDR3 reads CASSYTPRANSPLHF. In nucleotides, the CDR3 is TGTGCCAGCAGTTATACCCCCAGGGCTAACTCACCCCTCCACTTT.

This CDR3 reads CASRLGRVYNEQFF. DNA of the CDR3: TGTGCCAGCAGGCTCGGCAGGGTGTACAATGAGCAGTTCTTC. This sequence joins TRBV5-6 and TRBJ2-1; weak D call: TRBD1 (5 bases). The CDR3 is made up of 14 amino acids. Germline values: CDR1 SGHDT, CDR2 YYEEEE. With 5 bases removed from V and 4 bases from J, the gap between germline ends came to 13 bases.

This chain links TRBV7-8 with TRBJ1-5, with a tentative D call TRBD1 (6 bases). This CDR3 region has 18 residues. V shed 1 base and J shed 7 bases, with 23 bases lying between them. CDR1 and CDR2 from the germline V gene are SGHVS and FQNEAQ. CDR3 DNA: TGTGCCAGCAGCTTAGGTGCGGGGGCGGAAAAGAGAAGGCAGCCCCAGCATTTT. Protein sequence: CASSLGAGAEKRRQPQHF.

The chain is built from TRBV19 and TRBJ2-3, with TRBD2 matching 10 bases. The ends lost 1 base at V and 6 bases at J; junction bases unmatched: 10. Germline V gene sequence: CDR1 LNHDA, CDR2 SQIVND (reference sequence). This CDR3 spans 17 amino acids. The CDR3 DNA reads TGTGCCAGTAGTATAGCCAATCTAGCGGGAGTAACTGATACGCAGTATTTT. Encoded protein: CASSIANLAGVTDTQYF.

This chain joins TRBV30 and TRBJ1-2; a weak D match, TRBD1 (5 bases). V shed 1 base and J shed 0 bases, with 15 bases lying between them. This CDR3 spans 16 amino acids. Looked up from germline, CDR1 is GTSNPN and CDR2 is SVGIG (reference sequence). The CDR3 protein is CAWSAGHRIPNYGYTF. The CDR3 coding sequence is TGTGCCTGGAGTGCCGGCCACAGGATCCCTAACTATGGCTACACCTTC.

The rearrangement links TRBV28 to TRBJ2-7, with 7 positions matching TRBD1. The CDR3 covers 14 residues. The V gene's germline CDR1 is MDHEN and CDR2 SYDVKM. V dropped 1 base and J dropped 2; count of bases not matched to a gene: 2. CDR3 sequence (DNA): TGTGCCAGCAGTTTATTGGGGACAGCCTACGAGCAGTACTTC. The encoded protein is CASSLLGTAYEQYF.

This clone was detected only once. DNA for the CDR3: TGTGCCACCAGCCGACAGAGGGAGCAGTTCTTC. Amino acid sequence: CATSRQREQFF. V and J are TRBV24-1 and TRBJ2-1; a possible D gene is TRBD1 (5 bases). This CDR3 has 11 residues. The germline V and J ends were trimmed by 7 bases and 10 bases, with 10 bases remaining between them. CDR1 is KGHDR, CDR2 SFDVKD, per germline.

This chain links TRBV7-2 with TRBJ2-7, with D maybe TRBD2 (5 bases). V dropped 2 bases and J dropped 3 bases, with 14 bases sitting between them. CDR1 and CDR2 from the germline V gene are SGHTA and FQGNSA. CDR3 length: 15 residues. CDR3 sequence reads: CASSLFVLAGYEQYF. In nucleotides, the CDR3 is TGTGCCAGCAGCTTATTTGTCCTAGCAGGCTACGAGCAGTACTTC.

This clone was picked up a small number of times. CDR3 in amino acids: CASSLPPGMGETQYF. CDR3 DNA sequence: TGTGCCAGCAGTTTACCCCCAGGGATGGGAGAGACCCAGTACTTC. This chain uses TRBV28 with TRBJ2-5; D possibly corresponds to TRBD1 (5 bases). The V gene's germline CDR1 is MDHEN and CDR2 SYDVKM. This CDR3 region has 15 residues. Between the trimmed V and J ends, which lost 2 bases and 4 bases, there was a span of 14 bases.

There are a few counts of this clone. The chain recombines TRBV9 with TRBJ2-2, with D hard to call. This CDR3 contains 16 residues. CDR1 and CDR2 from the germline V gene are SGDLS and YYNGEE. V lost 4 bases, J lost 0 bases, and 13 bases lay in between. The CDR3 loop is CASSLGVSPNTGELFF. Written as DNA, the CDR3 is TGTGCCAGCAGCCTAGGAGTTTCCCCGAACACCGGGGAGCTGTTTTTT.